This T cell receptor (beta chain) was identified in a study of blood T cell repertoires in COVID-19. Germline V CDR1 and CDR2: MNHEY, SMNVEV (reference sequence). V shed 6 bases and J shed 3 bases, with 27 bases lying between them. The CDR3 consists of 18 residues. Methods used by the authors: Nucleated cell counts were estimated from reference gene primer amplification. Produced via immunoSEQ multiplex PCR; TCRdb's table is partial and in-frame only. From that table come the V and J calls and clone size; the DNA was used to work out D and trimming. The data contain fewer than 350,000 clones, about 87% of them seen just once; the ten biggest clones take up roughly 4%.

The chain uses TRBV27 and TRBJ2-7, with a weak D call TRBD1 (9 bases). Material: PBMCs or T cells enriched from blood (not recorded which). This clonotype originated in a woman aged 25 to 39 with acute COVID-19. The CDR3 region has the DNA TGTGCCAGCAGAATGACAGGGGGGGGCACCGGGACTAGCTACGAGCAGTACTTC. It translates to CASRMTGGGTGTSYEQYF.